This T cell receptor (beta chain) was documented in a study of identical twins (dated by TCRdb to about 2016). With regard to the full study: To test whether fetal clonotypes persist, this study deep-sequenced TCR alpha and beta repertoires from monozygotic twins, from unrelated adults of various ages, and from cord blood. To rule out contamination, replicate twin experiments were performed at different times with different library preparation protocols. The research as a whole found: Invariant T cells such as MAIT and iNKT could partly confound zero-insertion analyses, although diverse VJ usage argued against such confounding for most clonotypes. Out-of-frame TCR alpha sequences shared between twins showed an excess of low generation-probability sequences compared with coincidental sharing between unrelated individuals. A weaker excess of twin sharing was found in beta out-of-frame sequences because the signal-to-noise ratio was lowered by fewer shared sequences. Fewer insertions were carried by abundant cord blood beta clonotypes, a similar but weaker trend appeared in young adult naive repertoires, and no such trend appeared in memory repertoires. Conclusions relied on cross-sectional statistical analysis, since the same donors could not be followed over many years. Recombination models systematically underestimated out-of-frame TCR alpha sharing in monozygotic twins but agreed with sharing between unrelated individuals.

The receptor library was made with 5' RACE. Sequencing used an Illumina HiSeq 2000. Template switching introduced a universal primer binding site; the final cDNA contained a unique molecular identifier, enabling accurate counting of TCR cDNA molecules. Specific primers in the conserved constant-segment region were used to synthesize first-strand cDNA for the TCR alpha and beta chains. To control for contamination, every cDNA library was double barcoded, receiving both a SMART-Mk sample barcode and Illumina barcodes. Two successive PCR steps introduced TruSeq adapter sequences along with Illumina sample barcodes. The TCR alpha and beta cDNA libraries were sequenced on the Illumina HiSeq platform using custom primers. As for the original processing: MiGEC processed the raw reads to extract unique molecular identifiers, while MiXCR was used to determine the CDR3 positions. Recombination models were inferred per individual with the repgenHMM and IGoR tools using an EM algorithm. Shared clonotype analysis was performed with the tcR package in R, normalizing sharing by the product of cloneset sizes. Out-of-frame nonproductive sequences were analyzed to study raw recombination free of thymic and clonal selection effects. TCRdb took the public reads, trimmed them with fastp at Q25, ran MiXCR for clone calling and kept in-frame beta chains. CDR3 protein duplicates are merged, each entry listing the most common genes and DNA. These V and J calls rely on TCRdb rather than the paper's analysis. Counted in this sample were about 550,000 distinct CDR3 sequences; 20% to 25% of them appeared once. The top ten hold 0.45% to 0.5% of the sample.

All donors were healthy Caucasians. The twin cohort consisted of three pairs of female monozygotic twins, all aged roughly 18 to 30 years. Positive isolation kits from Invitrogen were used to isolate the CD4+ and CD8+ T cell populations. The germline V gene (reference sequence) specifies MNHEY as CDR1 and SMNVEV as CDR2. The CDR3, from cysteine to phenylalanine, totals 14 residues. Just CDR3 DNA is preserved here, 42 bases in frame from base 1. V was cut back by 6 bases and J by 3 bases, leaving a gap of 12 bases between them. A few counts support this clonotype. Its antigen is currently not known. No per-base quality is available; no much larger clone lies one base away. The data also belong to a second study, concerning yellow fever vaccine responses in identical twins. That second publication adds: The authors reported that the T cell response to vaccination in identical twins appeared partly convergent and partly personalized. The study precisely tracked vaccine-responding T cell clones in identical twins.

The TCR comes from a woman between 18 and 30 years old in good health. The chain is encoded by TRBV27 joined to TRBJ2-1, with TRBD2 as a weak D call on 6 bases. Input material: CD4+ T cells sorted from blood. The nucleotide sequence reads TGTGCCAGCAGGAAGGAGGGACTCTACAATGAGCAGTTCTTC. It translates to CASRKEGLYNEQFF.